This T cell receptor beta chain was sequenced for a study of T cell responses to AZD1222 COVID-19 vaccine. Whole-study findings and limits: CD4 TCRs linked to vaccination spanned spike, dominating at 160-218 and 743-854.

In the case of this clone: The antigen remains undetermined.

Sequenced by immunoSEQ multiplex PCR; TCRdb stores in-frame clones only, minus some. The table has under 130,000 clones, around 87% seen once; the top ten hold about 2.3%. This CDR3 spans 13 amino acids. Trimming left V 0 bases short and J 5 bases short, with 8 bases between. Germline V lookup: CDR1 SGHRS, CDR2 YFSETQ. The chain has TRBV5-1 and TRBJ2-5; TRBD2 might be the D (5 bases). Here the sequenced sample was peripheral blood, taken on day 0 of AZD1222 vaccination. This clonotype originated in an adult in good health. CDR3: CASSLDPGETQYF. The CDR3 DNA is TGCGCCAGCAGCTTGGATCCGGGGGAGACCCAGTACTTC.